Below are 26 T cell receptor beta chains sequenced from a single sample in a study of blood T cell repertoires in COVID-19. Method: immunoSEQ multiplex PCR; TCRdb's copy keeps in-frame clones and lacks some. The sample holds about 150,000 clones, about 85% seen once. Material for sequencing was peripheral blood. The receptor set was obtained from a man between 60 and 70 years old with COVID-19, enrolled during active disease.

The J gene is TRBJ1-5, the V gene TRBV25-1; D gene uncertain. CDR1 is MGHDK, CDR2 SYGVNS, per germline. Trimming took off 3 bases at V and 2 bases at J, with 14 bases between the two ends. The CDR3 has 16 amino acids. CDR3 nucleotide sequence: TGTGCCAGCAGTGACACCTCGCGGCCTGGCAATCAGCCCCAGCATTTT. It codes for CASSDTSRPGNQPQHF. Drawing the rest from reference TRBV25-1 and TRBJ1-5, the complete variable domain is EADIYQTPRYLVIGTGKKITLECSQTMGHDKMYWYQQDPGMELHLIHYSYGVNSTEKGDLSSESTVSRIRTEHFPLTLESARPSHTSQYLCASSDTSRPGNQPQHFGDGTRLSIL.

CDR3 bases: TGTGCCAGCAGCCTCGACAGGGACTATGGCTACACCTTC. As protein: CASSLDRDYGYTF. V gene TRBV27 combines with J gene TRBJ1-2; 7 nucleotides match TRBD1. The CDR3 sequence is 13 residues long. V lost 6 bases to trimming and J lost 3 bases; unmatched junction nucleotides: 4. Germline assignment: CDR1 MNHEY and CDR2 SMNVEV (reference sequence).

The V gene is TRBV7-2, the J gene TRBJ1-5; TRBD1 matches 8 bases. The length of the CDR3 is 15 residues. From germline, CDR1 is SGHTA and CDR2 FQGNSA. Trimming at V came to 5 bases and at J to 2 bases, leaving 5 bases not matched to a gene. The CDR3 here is CASSPWTGRNQPQHF. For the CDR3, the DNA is TGTGCCAGCAGCCCGTGGACAGGGCGCAATCAGCCCCAGCATTTT.

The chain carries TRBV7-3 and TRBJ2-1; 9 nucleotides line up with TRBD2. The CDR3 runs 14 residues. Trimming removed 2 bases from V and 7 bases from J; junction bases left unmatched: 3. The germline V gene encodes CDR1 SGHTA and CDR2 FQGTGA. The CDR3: CASSLAGGPNEQFF. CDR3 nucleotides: TGTGCCAGCAGCTTAGCGGGGGGGCCTAATGAGCAGTTCTTC.

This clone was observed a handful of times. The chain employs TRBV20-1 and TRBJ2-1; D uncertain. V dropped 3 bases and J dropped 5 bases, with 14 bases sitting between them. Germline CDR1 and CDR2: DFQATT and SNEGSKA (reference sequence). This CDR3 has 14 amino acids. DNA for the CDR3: TGCAGTGCTAGTGCCGTCCTAACTCACAATGAGCAGTTCTTC. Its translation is CSASAVLTHNEQFF.

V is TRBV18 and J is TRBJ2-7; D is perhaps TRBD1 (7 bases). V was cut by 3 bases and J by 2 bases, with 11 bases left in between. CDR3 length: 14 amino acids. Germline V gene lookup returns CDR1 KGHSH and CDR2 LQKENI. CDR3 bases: TGTGCCAGCTCACCCCAGGGGGGCACCTACGAGCAGTACTTC. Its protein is CASSPQGGTYEQYF.

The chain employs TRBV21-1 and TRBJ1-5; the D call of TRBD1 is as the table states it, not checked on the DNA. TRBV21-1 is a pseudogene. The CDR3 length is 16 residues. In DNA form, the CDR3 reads TGTGCCAGCAGCAAAGACAACCAGGGGCCAAGACAGCCCCAGCATTTT. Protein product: CASSKDNQGPRQPQHF.

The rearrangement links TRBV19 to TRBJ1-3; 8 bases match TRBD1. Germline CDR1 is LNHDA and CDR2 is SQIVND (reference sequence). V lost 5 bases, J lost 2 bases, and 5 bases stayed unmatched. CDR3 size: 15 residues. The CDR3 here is CASSLTGGAGNTIYF. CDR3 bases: TGTGCCAGTAGTCTTACAGGGGGTGCTGGAAACACCATATATTTT.

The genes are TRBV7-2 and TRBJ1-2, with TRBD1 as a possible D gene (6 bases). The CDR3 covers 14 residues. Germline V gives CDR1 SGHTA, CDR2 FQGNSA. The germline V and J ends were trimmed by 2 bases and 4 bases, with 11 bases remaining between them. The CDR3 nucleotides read TGTGCCAGCAGCTTACAGGGGACTAGCTATGGCTACACCTTC. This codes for CASSLQGTSYGYTF.

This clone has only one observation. The CDR3, as DNA: TGCGCCAGCAGCCAGACTAGCGGAGGGGCCGAGCAGTACTTC. Its protein is CASSQTSGGAEQYF. The V call is TRBV5-1, the J call TRBJ2-7; 9 nucleotides match TRBD2. With V trimmed by 4 bases and J by 6 bases, 8 bases remained unmatched. The CDR3 length is 14 residues. The germline CDR1 and CDR2 sequences are SGHRS and YFSETQ.

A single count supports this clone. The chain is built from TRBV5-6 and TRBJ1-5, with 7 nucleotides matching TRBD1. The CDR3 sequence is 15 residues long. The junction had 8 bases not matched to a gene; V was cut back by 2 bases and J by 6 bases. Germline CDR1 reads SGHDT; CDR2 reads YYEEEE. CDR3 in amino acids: CASSFRRGRGQPQHF. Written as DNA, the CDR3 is TGTGCCAGCAGCTTCAGGAGGGGGCGAGGTCAGCCCCAGCATTTT. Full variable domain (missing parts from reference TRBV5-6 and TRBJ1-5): DAGVTQSPTHLIKTRGQQVTLRCSPKSGHDTVSWYQQALGQGPQFIFQYYEEEERQRGNFPDRFSGHQFPNYSSELNVNALLLGDSALYLCASSFRRGRGQPQHFGDGTRLSIL.

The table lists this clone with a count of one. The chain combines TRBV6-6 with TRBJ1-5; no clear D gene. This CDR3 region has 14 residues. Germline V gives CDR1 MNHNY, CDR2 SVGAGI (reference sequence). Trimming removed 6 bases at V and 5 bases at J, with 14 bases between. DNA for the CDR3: TGTGCCAGCAGGGGAGGAGGCCTATATCAGCCCCAGCATTTT. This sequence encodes CASRGGGLYQPQHF.

The CDR3 sequence: CASSLRTDGDSPLHF. DNA for the CDR3: TGCGCCAGCAGCTTGAGGACAGACGGGGATTCACCCCTCCACTTT. The chain employs TRBV5-1 and TRBJ1-6; D possibly corresponds to TRBD1 (6 bases). V lost 1 base, J lost 8 bases, and 13 bases lay in between. Looked up from germline, CDR1 is SGHRS and CDR2 is YFSETQ. The CDR3 totals 15 residues. The whole variable domain, filled in from reference TRBV5-1 and TRBJ1-6, reads KAGVTQTPRYLIKTRGQQVTLSCSPISGHRSVSWYQQTPGQGLQFLFEYFSETQRNKGNFPGRFSGRQFSNSRSEMNVSTLELGDSALYLCASSLRTDGDSPLHFGNGTRLTVT.

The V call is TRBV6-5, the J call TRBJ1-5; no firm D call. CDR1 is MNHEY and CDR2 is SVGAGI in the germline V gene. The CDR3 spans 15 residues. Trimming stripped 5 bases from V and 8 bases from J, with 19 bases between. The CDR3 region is CASSTQNRPTEPQHF. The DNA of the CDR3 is TGTGCCAGCAGTACTCAAAACCGGCCGACTGAGCCCCAGCATTTT.

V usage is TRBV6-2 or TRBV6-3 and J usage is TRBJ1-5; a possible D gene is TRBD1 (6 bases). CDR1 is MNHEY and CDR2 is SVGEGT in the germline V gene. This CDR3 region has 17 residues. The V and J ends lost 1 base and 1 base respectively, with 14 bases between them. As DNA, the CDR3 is TGTGCCAGCAGTTACTTCTCACAGGGAACAAGCAATCAGCCCCAGCATTTT. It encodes CASSYFSQGTSNQPQHF.

CDR3 region: CASSLGGLYGYTF. The CDR3 nucleotides read TGTGCCAGCAGTTTGGGGGGACTTTATGGCTACACCTTC. J is TRBJ1-2 and V is TRBV27; D is possibly TRBD1 (5 bases). The CDR3 is 13 amino acids. V was cut by 3 bases and J by 5 bases, with 10 bases left in between. Looked up from germline, CDR1 is MNHEY and CDR2 is SMNVEV (reference sequence).

CDR3 sequence: CASSIRGGNGYTF. CDR3 DNA sequence: TGTGCCAGTAGTATTAGGGGTGGCAACGGCTACACCTTC. This chain links TRBV19 with TRBJ1-2; weak D call: TRBD1 (5 bases). In germline, CDR1 is LNHDA, CDR2 SQIVND (reference sequence). Between the trimmed V and J ends, which lost 3 bases and 8 bases, there was a span of 13 bases. This CDR3 is 13 amino acids long.

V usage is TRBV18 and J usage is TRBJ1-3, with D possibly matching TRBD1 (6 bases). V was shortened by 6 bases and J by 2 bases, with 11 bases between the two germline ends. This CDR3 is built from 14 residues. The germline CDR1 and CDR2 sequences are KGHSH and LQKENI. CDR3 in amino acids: CASSLDRTGNTIYF. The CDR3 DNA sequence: TGTGCCAGCTCGCTCGACAGGACTGGAAACACCATATATTTT.

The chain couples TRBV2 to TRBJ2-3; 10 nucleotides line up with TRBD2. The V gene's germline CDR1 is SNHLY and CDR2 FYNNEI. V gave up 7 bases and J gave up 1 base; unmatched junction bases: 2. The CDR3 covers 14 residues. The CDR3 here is CASNGLAGTDTQYF. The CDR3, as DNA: TGTGCCAGCAATGGACTAGCGGGCACAGATACGCAGTATTTT.

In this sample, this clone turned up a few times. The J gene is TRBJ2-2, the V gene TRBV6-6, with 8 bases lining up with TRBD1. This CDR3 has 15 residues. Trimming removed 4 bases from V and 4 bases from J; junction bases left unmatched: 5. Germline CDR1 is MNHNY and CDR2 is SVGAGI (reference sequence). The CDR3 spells CASSSTGGPTGELFF. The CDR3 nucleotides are TGTGCCAGCAGTTCTACAGGGGGGCCCACCGGGGAGCTGTTTTTT.

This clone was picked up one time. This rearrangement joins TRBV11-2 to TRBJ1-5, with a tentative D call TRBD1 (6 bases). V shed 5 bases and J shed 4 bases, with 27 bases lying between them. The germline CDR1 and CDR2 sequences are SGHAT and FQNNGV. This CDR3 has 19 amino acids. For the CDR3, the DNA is TGTGCCAGCAGCGGAAACCCCCAGACAGGACCCCGAGGAAATCAGCCCCAGCATTTT. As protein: CASSGNPQTGPRGNQPQHF.

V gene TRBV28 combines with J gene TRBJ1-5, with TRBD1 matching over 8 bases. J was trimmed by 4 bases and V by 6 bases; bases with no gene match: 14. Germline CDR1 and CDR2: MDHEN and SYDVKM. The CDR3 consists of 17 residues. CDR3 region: CASSLPTGQGLNQPQHF. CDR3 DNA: TGTGCCAGCAGCCTACCTACTGGACAGGGTCTTAATCAGCCCCAGCATTTT.

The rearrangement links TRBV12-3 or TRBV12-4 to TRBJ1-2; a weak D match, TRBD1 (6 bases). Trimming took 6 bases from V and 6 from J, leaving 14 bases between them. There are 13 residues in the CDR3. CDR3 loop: CASRISTGDGYTF. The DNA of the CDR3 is TGTGCCAGCAGAATCTCGACAGGAGATGGCTACACCTTC.

CDR3 amino acids: CASSLSRGATTNEKLFF. The CDR3 DNA is TGTGCCAGCAGCCTCAGTCGTGGGGCCACAACTAATGAAAAACTGTTTTTT. This sequence joins TRBV14 and TRBJ1-4, with D possibly being TRBD1 (5 bases). V lost 4 bases, J lost 0 bases, and 15 bases lay in between. Germline V gene data show CDR1 as SGHDN and CDR2 as FVKESK. The CDR3 covers 17 residues.

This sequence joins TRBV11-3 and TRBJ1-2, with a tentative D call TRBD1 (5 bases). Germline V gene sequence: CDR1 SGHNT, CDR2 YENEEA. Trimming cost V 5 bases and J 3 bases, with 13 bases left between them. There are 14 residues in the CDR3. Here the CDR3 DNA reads TGTGCCAGCAGCCCTCAGGGTAACTACTATGGCTACACCTTC. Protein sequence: CASSPQGNYYGYTF. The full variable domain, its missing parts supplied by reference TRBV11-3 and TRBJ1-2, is EAGVVQSPRYKIIEKKQPVAFWCNPISGHNTLYWYLQNLGQGPELLIRYENEEAVDDSQLPKDRFSAERLKGVDSTLKIQPAELGDSAVYLCASSPQGNYYGYTFGSGTRLTVV.

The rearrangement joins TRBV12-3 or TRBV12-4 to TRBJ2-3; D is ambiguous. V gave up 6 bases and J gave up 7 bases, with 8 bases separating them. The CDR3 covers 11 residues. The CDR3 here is CASSTGNTQYF. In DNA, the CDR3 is TGTGCCAGCAGCACCGGTAATACGCAGTATTTT.